A selection of T cell receptor beta chains follows, all from one sample in a study of T cell responses to AZD1222 COVID-19 vaccine. The method was immunoSEQ multiplex PCR; TCRdb's version includes in-frame clones alone and lacks a portion of them. The sample has 100,000 to 120,000 clones, approximately 89% seen once; the top ten hold almost 6.5%. Sequencing was performed on peripheral blood, taken 28 days after the second AZD1222 dose. The source of these receptors is an adult who received the AZD1222 COVID-19 vaccine. The CDR3 runs from the conserved cysteine through the conserved F or W. Each record gives: J gene, V gene, D gene, clone size, CDR3 protein, CDR3 DNA. The D gene is left open where the match is weak. Clone size is stated in some rows and not others, as once, few, many or a class when expanded.

j_call: TRBJ1-2; v_call: TRBV7-2; d_call: -; clone_size: -; cdr3_aa: CASSLDEGGYTF; cdr3_nt: TGTGCCAGCAGCTTAGACGAGGGAGGCTACACCTTC
j_call: TRBJ2-7; v_call: TRBV5-1; d_call: TRBD1; clone_size: -; cdr3_aa: CASSLTYDRASYEQYF; cdr3_nt: TGCGCCAGCAGCTTAACATACGACAGGGCGTCCTACGAGCAGTACTTC
j_call: TRBJ1-6; v_call: TRBV12-3/TRBV12-4; d_call: -; clone_size: once; cdr3_aa: CASSLEQNSPLHF; cdr3_nt: TGTGCCAGCAGTTTAGAACAGAATTCACCCCTCCACTTT
j_call: TRBJ2-2; v_call: TRBV28; d_call: -; clone_size: -; cdr3_aa: CASRPGADRDTGELFF; cdr3_nt: TGTGCCAGCAGACCGGGGGCGGACCGAGACACCGGGGAGCTGTTTTTT
j_call: TRBJ2-3; v_call: TRBV7-2; d_call: -; clone_size: -; cdr3_aa: CASSLAGAGVSSTDTQYF; cdr3_nt: TGTGCCAGCAGCTTAGCCGGAGCCGGGGTTTCTAGCACAGATACGCAGTATTTT
j_call: TRBJ1-1; v_call: TRBV2; d_call: -; clone_size: few; cdr3_aa: CASIYIMNTEAFF; cdr3_nt: TGTGCCAGCATATATATCATGAACACTGAAGCTTTCTTT
j_call: TRBJ1-1; v_call: TRBV23-1; d_call: TRBD1; clone_size: -; cdr3_aa: CARDRGRTEAFF; cdr3_nt: TGCGCCAGAGACAGGGGGCGCACTGAAGCTTTCTTT
j_call: TRBJ1-1; v_call: TRBV28; d_call: -; clone_size: once; cdr3_aa: CASSLWDQAFF; cdr3_nt: TGTGCCAGCAGTTTATGGGACCAAGCTTTCTTT
j_call: TRBJ2-1; v_call: TRBV5-4; d_call: -; clone_size: -; cdr3_aa: CASSLLFPSFKNEQFF; cdr3_nt: TGTGCCAGCAGCTTGCTTTTTCCTAGCTTTAAAAATGAGCAGTTCTTC
j_call: TRBJ2-3; v_call: TRBV7-2; d_call: TRBD1; clone_size: -; cdr3_aa: CASSRTGVSTDTQYF; cdr3_nt: TGTGCCAGCAGCCGCACAGGGGTTAGCACAGATACGCAGTATTTT
j_call: TRBJ1-1; v_call: TRBV4-3; d_call: -; clone_size: once; cdr3_aa: CASSQVARSEAFF; cdr3_nt: TGCGCCAGCAGCCAAGTAGCCCGATCTGAAGCTTTCTTT
j_call: TRBJ1-4; v_call: TRBV6-2/TRBV6-3; d_call: -; clone_size: -; cdr3_aa: CASSLSGARGSEKLFF; cdr3_nt: TGTGCCAGCAGTTTATCCGGGGCCCGAGGCAGTGAAAAACTGTTTTTT
j_call: TRBJ1-2; v_call: TRBV29-1; d_call: -; clone_size: -; cdr3_aa: CSATPAWDGYTF; cdr3_nt: TGCAGCGCCACCCCGGCCTGGGATGGCTACACCTTC
j_call: TRBJ2-3; v_call: TRBV6-2/TRBV6-3; d_call: -; clone_size: -; cdr3_aa: CASSAPGPTSTDTQYF; cdr3_nt: TGCGCCAGCAGCGCCCCGGGACCCACTAGCACAGATACGCAGTATTTT
j_call: TRBJ1-5; v_call: TRBV6-5; d_call: -; clone_size: once; cdr3_aa: CASRRGGQDNQPQHF; cdr3_nt: TGTGCCAGCAGGAGGGGGGGACAAGACAATCAGCCCCAGCATTTT
j_call: TRBJ1-3; v_call: TRBV11-2; d_call: -; clone_size: -; cdr3_aa: CASSLWRNTIYF; cdr3_nt: TGTGCCAGCAGCCTCTGGAGAAACACCATATATTTT
j_call: TRBJ2-1; v_call: TRBV18; d_call: TRBD2; clone_size: -; cdr3_aa: CASSPPMGGKGNEQFF; cdr3_nt: TGTGCCAGCTCACCACCGATGGGGGGGAAGGGCAATGAGCAGTTCTTC
j_call: TRBJ1-5; v_call: TRBV21-1; d_call: -; clone_size: -; cdr3_aa: CAGGGYSNQPQHF; cdr3_nt: TGTGCCGGGGGGGGCTATAGCAATCAGCCCCAGCATTTT
j_call: TRBJ2-6; v_call: TRBV15; d_call: -; clone_size: -; cdr3_aa: CATSRGGPISGANVLTF; cdr3_nt: TGTGCCACCAGCAGGGGAGGACCGATCTCTGGGGCCAACGTCCTGACTTTC
j_call: TRBJ2-7; v_call: TRBV7-6; d_call: -; clone_size: -; cdr3_aa: CASSLDVGWGEQYF; cdr3_nt: TGTGCCAGCAGCTTAGATGTCGGTTGGGGGGAGCAGTACTTC
j_call: TRBJ1-2; v_call: TRBV5-5; d_call: TRBD1; clone_size: -; cdr3_aa: CASSPQGDRVNYGYTF; cdr3_nt: TGTGCCAGCAGCCCTCAAGGGGACAGGGTCAACTATGGCTACACCTTC
j_call: TRBJ1-6; v_call: TRBV11-2; d_call: TRBD1; clone_size: few; cdr3_aa: CASSTGDSSSPLHF; cdr3_nt: TGTGCCAGCAGCACGGGGGACAGCTCTTCACCCCTCCACTTT
j_call: TRBJ2-5; v_call: TRBV5-1; d_call: -; clone_size: -; cdr3_aa: CASKEGQETQYF; cdr3_nt: TGCGCCAGCAAGGAGGGACAAGAGACCCAGTACTTC
j_call: TRBJ1-1; v_call: TRBV6-1; d_call: -; clone_size: -; cdr3_aa: CASSYRPQNTEAFF; cdr3_nt: TGTGCCAGCAGTTATCGCCCCCAGAACACTGAAGCTTTCTTT
j_call: TRBJ1-2; v_call: TRBV5-6; d_call: TRBD1; clone_size: -; cdr3_aa: CASSFPPPTGARYGYTF; cdr3_nt: TGTGCCAGCAGCTTTCCCCCCCCCACAGGGGCGAGGTATGGCTACACCTTC
j_call: TRBJ1-2; v_call: TRBV5-8; d_call: TRBD1; clone_size: -; cdr3_aa: CASSRRQGGYTF; cdr3_nt: TGTGCCAGCAGCCGTAGACAGGGTGGCTACACCTTC
j_call: TRBJ2-7; v_call: TRBV6-5; d_call: -; clone_size: few; cdr3_aa: CASTGASMREQYF; cdr3_nt: TGTGCCAGCACTGGGGCTAGTATGCGCGAGCAGTACTTC
j_call: TRBJ1-1; v_call: TRBV7-9; d_call: TRBD1; clone_size: -; cdr3_aa: CASSFQGRGVTEAFF; cdr3_nt: TGTGCCAGCAGCTTTCAGGGCAGGGGGGTTACTGAAGCTTTCTTT
j_call: TRBJ1-2; v_call: TRBV9; d_call: -; clone_size: -; cdr3_aa: CASSVAQGYGYTF; cdr3_nt: TGTGCCAGCAGCGTAGCCCAGGGGTATGGCTACACCTTC
j_call: TRBJ1-1; v_call: TRBV15; d_call: TRBD1; clone_size: -; cdr3_aa: CATSRGGGSTEAFF; cdr3_nt: TGTGCCACCAGCAGGGGAGGGGGCAGCACTGAAGCTTTCTTT
j_call: TRBJ2-1; v_call: TRBV27; d_call: -; clone_size: -; cdr3_aa: CASSLTRHEQFF; cdr3_nt: TGTGCCAGCAGTCTTACGCGCCATGAGCAGTTCTTC
j_call: TRBJ1-5; v_call: TRBV5-6; d_call: -; clone_size: -; cdr3_aa: CASSFWSPAGPGNQPQHF; cdr3_nt: TGTGCCAGCAGCTTTTGGTCCCCGGCTGGGCCCGGCAATCAGCCCCAGCATTTT
j_call: TRBJ1-2; v_call: TRBV7-2; d_call: -; clone_size: -; cdr3_aa: CASLGVYGYTF; cdr3_nt: TGTGCCAGCTTGGGCGTTTATGGCTACACCTTC
j_call: TRBJ1-5; v_call: TRBV20-1; d_call: -; clone_size: -; cdr3_aa: CSASDTYQPQHF; cdr3_nt: TGCAGTGCTAGTGACACCTATCAGCCCCAGCATTTT
j_call: TRBJ1-2; v_call: TRBV21-1; d_call: -; clone_size: -; cdr3_aa: CASSQLQGTRVDGYTF; cdr3_nt: TGTGCCAGCAGCCAACTACAGGGAACCCGAGTGGATGGCTACACCTTC
j_call: TRBJ1-1; v_call: TRBV5-6; d_call: -; clone_size: -; cdr3_aa: CASSRKTRSAFF; cdr3_nt: TGTGCCAGCAGCCGAAAAACTCGGTCGGCTTTCTTT
j_call: TRBJ1-5; v_call: TRBV19; d_call: -; clone_size: -; cdr3_aa: CASSPGHNQPQHF; cdr3_nt: TGTGCCAGTAGTCCGGGACACAATCAGCCCCAGCATTTT
j_call: TRBJ1-1; v_call: TRBV11-2; d_call: -; clone_size: -; cdr3_aa: CASSAALGRNAFF; cdr3_nt: TGTGCCAGCAGCGCCGCGTTGGGCCGTAACGCTTTCTTT
j_call: TRBJ2-5; v_call: TRBV7-3; d_call: TRBD2; clone_size: -; cdr3_aa: CASSRNGGAETQYF; cdr3_nt: TGTGCCAGCAGTAGGAACGGGGGGGCGGAGACCCAGTACTTC
j_call: TRBJ1-1; v_call: TRBV7-9; d_call: -; clone_size: few; cdr3_aa: CASSLITGLTEAFF; cdr3_nt: TGTGCCAGCAGCTTAATTACAGGGCTCACTGAAGCTTTCTTT
j_call: TRBJ2-5; v_call: TRBV7-8; d_call: -; clone_size: -; cdr3_aa: CASSPIWGIGTQYF; cdr3_nt: TGTGCCAGCAGCCCGATTTGGGGGATTGGGACCCAGTACTTC
j_call: TRBJ2-7; v_call: TRBV6-5; d_call: -; clone_size: -; cdr3_aa: CASARGFGPEEQYF; cdr3_nt: TGTGCCAGCGCCCGGGGGTTCGGACCGGAAGAGCAGTACTTC
j_call: TRBJ2-1; v_call: TRBV9; d_call: -; clone_size: once; cdr3_aa: CASSDIGTLNNEQFF; cdr3_nt: TGTGCCAGCAGTGATATCGGGACTTTAAACAATGAGCAGTTCTTC
j_call: TRBJ2-2; v_call: TRBV5-1; d_call: -; clone_size: -; cdr3_aa: CASTLSGGNTGELFF; cdr3_nt: TGCGCCAGCACCCTGTCCGGGGGTAACACCGGGGAGCTGTTTTTT
j_call: TRBJ1-1; v_call: TRBV23-1; d_call: -; clone_size: -; cdr3_aa: CASSRKPNTEAFF; cdr3_nt: TGCGCCAGCAGTCGCAAACCGAACACTGAAGCTTTCTTT
j_call: TRBJ2-1; v_call: TRBV18; d_call: -; clone_size: -; cdr3_aa: CASSPGTWNEQFF; cdr3_nt: TGTGCCAGCTCTCCCGGGACTTGGAATGAGCAGTTCTTC
j_call: TRBJ1-1; v_call: TRBV2; d_call: -; clone_size: -; cdr3_aa: CASNRGAIEAFF; cdr3_nt: TGTGCCAGCAATCGGGGGGCAATTGAAGCTTTCTTT
j_call: TRBJ1-2; v_call: TRBV7-8; d_call: -; clone_size: once; cdr3_aa: CASSPSGSYGYTF; cdr3_nt: TGTGCCAGCAGCCCCTCGGGGAGCTATGGCTACACCTTC
j_call: TRBJ2-2; v_call: TRBV2; d_call: -; clone_size: -; cdr3_aa: CASSEGNWNTGELFF; cdr3_nt: TGTGCCAGCAGTGAGGGTAACTGGAACACCGGGGAGCTGTTTTTT
j_call: TRBJ2-5; v_call: TRBV5-1; d_call: -; clone_size: -; cdr3_aa: CASSRIRQETQYF; cdr3_nt: TGCGCCAGCAGTCGAATCCGGCAGGAGACCCAGTACTTC
j_call: TRBJ2-7; v_call: TRBV5-1; d_call: TRBD1; clone_size: -; cdr3_aa: CASRTGQGTDEQYF; cdr3_nt: TGCGCCAGCAGGACAGGACAGGGGACGGACGAGCAGTACTTC
j_call: TRBJ2-1; v_call: TRBV7-8; d_call: TRBD1; clone_size: -; cdr3_aa: CASSSFTGGNEQFF; cdr3_nt: TGTGCCAGCAGCTCATTTACAGGGGGCAATGAGCAGTTCTTC
j_call: TRBJ2-1; v_call: TRBV2; d_call: -; clone_size: -; cdr3_aa: CASSEWGRGNNEQFF; cdr3_nt: TGTGCCAGCAGTGAATGGGGCAGGGGAAACAATGAGCAGTTCTTC
j_call: TRBJ2-7; v_call: TRBV11-2; d_call: -; clone_size: -; cdr3_aa: CASSTGDGTYEQYF; cdr3_nt: TGTGCCAGCAGCACCGGGGACGGGACCTACGAGCAGTACTTC
j_call: TRBJ1-1; v_call: TRBV6-5; d_call: TRBD1; clone_size: -; cdr3_aa: CASRYGQGVTEAFF; cdr3_nt: TGTGCCAGCAGATATGGACAGGGGGTAACTGAAGCTTTCTTT
j_call: TRBJ1-1; v_call: TRBV28; d_call: TRBD1; clone_size: once; cdr3_aa: CASSFTGGVKNTEAFF; cdr3_nt: TGTGCCAGCAGTTTTACAGGGGGCGTCAAAAACACTGAAGCTTTCTTT
j_call: TRBJ2-1; v_call: TRBV4-3; d_call: -; clone_size: -; cdr3_aa: CASSPRALDVGEQFF; cdr3_nt: TGCGCCAGCAGCCCCCGGGCACTAGATGTGGGTGAGCAGTTCTTC